This paragraph reports one TCR beta chain. The CDR3 is 15 amino acids. Germline CDR1 LGHDT, CDR2 YNNKEL (reference sequence). Trimming took off 0 bases at V and 10 bases at J, with 13 bases between the two ends. The data were obtained in a study of blood T cell repertoires in COVID-19. Study-wide background: From the United States, Italy and Spain came samples of acute and convalescent COVID-19.

Profiling relied on immunoSEQ multiplex PCR, and the TCRdb table lists in-frame clones only, not all of them. Of almost 250,000 clones detected, roughly 82% appear once; the ten largest clones hold about 5.4%. Sequencing was performed on peripheral blood. The chain carries TRBV3-1 (or the pseudogene TRBV3-2) and TRBJ1-6, with a weak D call TRBD1 (5 bases). This receptor was obtained from an elderly woman with COVID-19, enrolled during active disease. The CDR3: CASSQDTQGYSPLHF. Written as DNA, the CDR3 is TGTGCCAGCAGCCAAGATACGCAGGGATACTCACCCCTCCACTTT.